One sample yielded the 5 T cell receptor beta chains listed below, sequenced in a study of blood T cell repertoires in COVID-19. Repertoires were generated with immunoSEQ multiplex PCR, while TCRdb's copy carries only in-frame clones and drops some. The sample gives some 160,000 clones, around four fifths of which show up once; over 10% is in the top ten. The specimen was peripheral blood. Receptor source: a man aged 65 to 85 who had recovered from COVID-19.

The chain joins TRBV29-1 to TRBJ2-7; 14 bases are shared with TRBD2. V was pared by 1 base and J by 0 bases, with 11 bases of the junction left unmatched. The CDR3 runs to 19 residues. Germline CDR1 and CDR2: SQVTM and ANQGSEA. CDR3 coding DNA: TGCAGCGTTGAAGGGCCAGTGGGACTAGCGGGAGCAAGCTCCTACGAGCAGTACTTC. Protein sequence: CSVEGPVGLAGASSYEQYF.

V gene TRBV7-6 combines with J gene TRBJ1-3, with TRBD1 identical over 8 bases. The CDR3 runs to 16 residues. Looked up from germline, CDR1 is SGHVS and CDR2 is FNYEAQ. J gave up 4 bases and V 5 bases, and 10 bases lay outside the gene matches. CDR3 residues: CASSPGQGGPGNTIYF. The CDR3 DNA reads TGTGCCAGCAGCCCAGGACAGGGTGGTCCCGGAAACACCATATATTTT.

CDR3 region: CASSMGTIRPHTEAFF. In DNA form, the CDR3 reads TGTGCCAGTAGTATGGGGACAATCAGACCGCACACTGAAGCTTTCTTT. This chain uses TRBV19 with TRBJ1-1; D is possibly TRBD1 (6 bases). V was shortened by 3 bases and J by 3 bases, with 17 bases between the two germline ends. Germline V gene sequence: CDR1 LNHDA, CDR2 SQIVND (reference sequence). The CDR3 runs 16 residues. The whole variable domain, filled in from reference TRBV19 and TRBJ1-1, reads DGGITQSPKYLFRKEGQNVTLSCEQNLNHDAMYWYRQDPGQGLRLIYYSQIVNDFQKGDIAEGYSVSREKKESFPLTVTSAQKNPTAFYLCASSMGTIRPHTEAFFGQGTRLTVV.

CDR3 DNA sequence: TGCGCCAGCAGCCAAGCCGGGACTAGCGGCACCGGGGCCCAGTACTTC. Protein sequence: CASSQAGTSGTGAQYF. The gene calls are TRBV4-3 and TRBJ2-5; TRBD2 matches at 11 bases. Losses at the gene ends were 1 base for V and 9 bases for J; bases not matched to a gene: 10. The CDR3 has 16 amino acids. CDR1 LGHNA and CDR2 YSLEER come from the germline V gene.

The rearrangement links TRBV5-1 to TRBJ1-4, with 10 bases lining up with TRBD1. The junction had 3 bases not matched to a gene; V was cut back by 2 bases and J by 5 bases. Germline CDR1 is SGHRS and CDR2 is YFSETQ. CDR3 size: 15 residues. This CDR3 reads CASSLTGQGNEKLFF. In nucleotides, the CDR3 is TGCGCCAGCAGCTTAACGGGACAGGGGAATGAAAAACTGTTTTTT.